This passage covers 19 T cell receptor beta chains from one sample sequenced in a study of beta chain features in type 1 diabetes. Study-wide results and limits: Among all four CD4+ subsets, Type 1 diabetes patients had TCRB CDR3s that were moderately but significantly shorter.

Sequencing targeted expressed TCRB transcripts, as all isolated RNA had been reverse transcribed. Data came from immunoSEQ multiplex PCR; TCRdb stores just in-frame clones and leaves some out. The sample has 300,000 to 350,000 clones, 13% seen once. For these receptors, no antigen is known. Sequenced sample: naive CD4+ T cells from blood. The origin of the receptors is a woman under 30 with type 1 diabetes.

This clone appeared a few times. This chain joins TRBV30 and TRBJ1-1, with a possible D match to TRBD1 (5 bases). CDR3 length equals 12 residues. Deletions cut 5 bases from V and 0 bases from J, with 7 bases between. Germline CDR1 is GTSNPN and CDR2 is SVGIG (reference sequence). CDR3 bases: TGTGCCTGGGGGGCGGTGAACACTGAAGCTTTCTTT. Translation: CAWGAVNTEAFF. Complete variable domain (other parts from reference TRBV30 and TRBJ1-1): SQTIHQWPATLVQPVGSPLSLECTVEGTSNPNLYWYRQAAGRGLQLLFYSVGIGQISSEVPQNLSASRPQDRQFILSSKKLLLSDSGFYLCAWGAVNTEAFFGQGTRLTVV.

This clone was observed a few times. The chain is built from TRBV27 and TRBJ2-1; D unresolved. Trimming pared 3 bases from V and 1 base from J, leaving 10 bases between. The CDR3 spans 15 residues. CDR1 is MNHEY, CDR2 SMNVEV, per germline (reference sequence). The CDR3 nucleotides read TGTGCCAGCAGTTTCGAGTTTAGTTCCTACAATGAGCAGTTCTTC. Its protein product is CASSFEFSSYNEQFF.

CDR3 sequence reads: CASSILLEPYNEQFF. The CDR3, as DNA: TGCGCCAGCAGCATTTTACTGGAGCCCTACAATGAGCAGTTCTTC. The chain couples TRBV5-1 to TRBJ2-1; D is uncertain. The V end was cut by 4 bases, the J end by 2 bases, with 13 bases between. CDR1 is SGHRS, CDR2 YFSETQ, per germline. The CDR3 spans 15 residues.

This chain uses TRBV18 with TRBJ1-1, with 7 positions matching TRBD1. In germline, CDR1 is KGHSH, CDR2 LQKENI. The V and J ends lost 1 base and 6 bases, in that order; junction bases with no gene match: 14. This CDR3 has 17 amino acids. The CDR3 DNA is TGTGCCAGCTCACCACTCCGGACAGGATCGGGGAGCCCTGAAGCTTTCTTT. Translated, it gives CASSPLRTGSGSPEAFF.

This clone was seen ten or more times. The DNA of the CDR3 is TGCAGCATCGGGATCGTAAGAGCGAATGAGCAGTTCTTC. This gives the protein CSIGIVRANEQFF. The J gene is TRBJ2-1, the V gene TRBV29-1, with D tentatively TRBD2 (5 bases). This CDR3 has 13 residues. V was trimmed by 8 bases and J by 7 bases, leaving 18 bases between them. The germline CDR1 and CDR2 sequences are SQVTM and ANQGSEA.

The chain links TRBV14 to TRBJ1-1; D gene unclear. This CDR3 region has 15 residues. With 4 bases removed from V and 1 base from J, the gap between germline ends came to 13 bases. Germline-derived CDR1 and CDR2 are SGHDN and FVKESK. The CDR3 sequence is CASSPLLSRNTEAFF. CDR3 DNA: TGTGCCAGCAGCCCCCTACTGAGTAGGAACACTGAAGCTTTCTTT.

This clone was detected many times. This chain uses TRBV29-1 with TRBJ2-5, with no clear D. The CDR3 contains 12 residues. The germline gives CDR1 SQVTM, CDR2 ANQGSEA. The V end was cut by 4 bases, the J end by 2 bases, with 8 bases between. The DNA of the CDR3 is TGCAGCGTTGGGGCAGTACAAGAGACCCAGTACTTC. Its protein is CSVGAVQETQYF.

This clone turned up a few times. The gene calls are TRBV29-1 and TRBJ2-5, with 7 bases identical to TRBD1. The CDR3 runs to 18 residues. Unmatched junction bases numbered 19, after V lost 2 bases and J lost 4 bases. Germline V gene sequence: CDR1 SQVTM, CDR2 ANQGSEA. The CDR3 here is CSVETGLGQGVAGETQYF. CDR3 coding DNA: TGCAGCGTTGAAACGGGTTTGGGGCAGGGGGTCGCCGGAGAGACCCAGTACTTC.

This clone was detected a few times. The rearrangement joins TRBV25-1 to TRBJ1-2; 10 bases line up with TRBD1. V was pared by 0 bases and J by 5 bases, with 12 bases of the junction left unmatched. The CDR3 runs to 18 residues. Germline lookup yields CDR1 MGHDK and CDR2 SYGVNS. In nucleotides, the CDR3 is TGTGCCAGCAGTGAATATAATCAGGGGACAGGGGCGGTTTATGGCTACACCTTC. It translates to CASSEYNQGTGAVYGYTF.

This chain connects TRBV30 to TRBJ2-7, with D tentatively TRBD2 (6 bases). Germline V gene sequence: CDR1 GTSNPN, CDR2 SVGIG (reference sequence). V gave up 3 bases and J gave up 3 bases, with 15 bases separating them. This CDR3 has 14 amino acids. CDR3 coding DNA: TGTGCCTGGAGCCGGCAGGGCGGGATCTACGAGCAGTACGTC. It yields the protein CAWSRQGGIYEQYV.

V is TRBV29-1 and J is TRBJ1-2, with D perhaps TRBD1 (6 bases). The CDR3 covers 13 residues. Germline CDR1 and CDR2: SQVTM and ANQGSEA. Trimming cost V 4 bases and J 2 bases, with 11 bases left between them. The CDR3 loop reads CSVGTDLNYGYTF. The CDR3 coding sequence is TGCAGCGTTGGGACAGACTTAAACTATGGCTACACCTTC.

The rearrangement joins TRBV6-6 to TRBJ2-1; no clear D gene. Germline lookup yields CDR1 MNHNY and CDR2 SVGAGI (reference sequence). V lost 2 bases to trimming and J lost 0 bases, with 11 bases between them. This CDR3 is built from 16 residues. CDR3 sequence: CASSYEALSSYNEQFF. DNA of the CDR3: TGTGCCAGCAGTTACGAGGCCTTGAGCTCCTACAATGAGCAGTTCTTC.

CDR3 region: CASSRDRGEKLFF. CDR3 DNA sequence: TGTGCCAGTAGCCGGGACAGGGGAGAAAAACTGTTTTTT. The chain links TRBV19 to TRBJ1-4, with 10 bases fitting TRBD1. CDR1 and CDR2 (germline): LNHDA, SQIVND (reference sequence). The ends lost 6 bases at V and 8 bases at J; junction bases unmatched: 3. This CDR3 is built from 13 residues.

The V call is TRBV9, the J call TRBJ2-3; maybe TRBD2 (5 bases). V was trimmed by 4 bases and J by 3 bases, leaving 9 bases between them. The CDR3 covers 13 residues. Germline-derived CDR1 and CDR2 are SGDLS and YYNGEE. The CDR3 region has the DNA TGTGCCAGCAGCCCAAGGGAGACAGATACGCAGTATTTT. Protein sequence: CASSPRETDTQYF.

This clone was seen only a few times. This rearrangement joins TRBV18 to TRBJ1-2; 7 bases agree with TRBD1. Germline V lookup: CDR1 KGHSH, CDR2 LQKENI. This CDR3 has 17 amino acids. The ends lost 2 bases at V and 6 bases at J; junction bases unmatched: 15. The CDR3 region has the DNA TGTGCCAGCTCACCAAAGACCGGACCCGGGACAGCCCATGGCTACACCTTC. Translating gives CASSPKTGPGTAHGYTF.

The V gene is TRBV27, the J gene TRBJ2-3; D unclear. The V and J ends lost 3 bases and 2 bases respectively, with 6 bases between them. The CDR3 loop spans 13 amino acids. Germline lookup yields CDR1 MNHEY and CDR2 SMNVEV (reference sequence). The CDR3 bases are TGTGCCAGCAGTTTCTTTTACACAGATACGCAGTATTTT. It is translated as CASSFFYTDTQYF.

This clone has just a few counts. V usage is TRBV4-3 and J usage is TRBJ1-5, with D perhaps TRBD1 (6 bases). Per germline, CDR1 LGHNA and CDR2 YSLEER. The CDR3 runs 16 residues. V lost 0 bases and J lost 6, with 15 bases in between. The CDR3 loop is CASSQDGGGGGQPQHF. DNA for the CDR3: TGCGCCAGCAGCCAAGATGGGGGCGGGGGCGGTCAGCCCCAGCATTTT.

This clone was counted a few times. This chain links TRBV10-3 with TRBJ1-1, with D perhaps matching TRBD1 (5 bases). Germline V lookup: CDR1 ENHRY, CDR2 SYGVKD. Trimming shortened V by 7 bases and J by 0 bases, and 12 bases separated the two germline ends. The CDR3 runs to 14 residues. The CDR3 DNA reads TGTGCCATCACCGAAGGGGCCCTGAACACTGAAGCTTTCTTT. Translating it yields CAITEGALNTEAFF.

The chain employs TRBV7-3 and TRBJ2-3, with TRBD2 matching 11 bases. V was clipped by 5 bases and J by 2 bases; unmatched bases: 6. Per germline, CDR1 SGHTA and CDR2 FQGTGA. The CDR3 totals 16 residues. CDR3 region: CASSPRLAGLTDTQYF. The DNA for the CDR3 is TGTGCCAGCAGCCCCCGACTAGCGGGACTCACAGATACGCAGTATTTT.